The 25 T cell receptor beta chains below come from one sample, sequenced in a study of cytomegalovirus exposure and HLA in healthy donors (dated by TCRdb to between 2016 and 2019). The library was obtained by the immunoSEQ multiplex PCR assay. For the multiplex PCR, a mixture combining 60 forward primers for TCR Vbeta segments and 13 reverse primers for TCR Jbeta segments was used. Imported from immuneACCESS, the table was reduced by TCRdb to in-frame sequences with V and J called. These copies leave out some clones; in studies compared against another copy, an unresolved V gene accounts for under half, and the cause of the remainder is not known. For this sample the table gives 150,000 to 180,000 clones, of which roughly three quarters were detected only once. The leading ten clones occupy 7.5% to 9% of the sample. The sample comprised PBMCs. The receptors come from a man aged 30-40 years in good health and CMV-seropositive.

The DNA for the CDR3 is TGCGCCAGCAGCCGGTCGGGAGCTGGGAATGAGCAGTTCTTC. Its protein product is CASSRSGAGNEQFF. The rearrangement uses TRBV5-1 and TRBJ2-1, with D possibly matching TRBD2 (6 bases). Germline V gene sequence: CDR1 SGHRS, CDR2 YFSETQ. The CDR3 consists of 14 residues. V lost 4 bases and J lost 7, with 15 bases in between.

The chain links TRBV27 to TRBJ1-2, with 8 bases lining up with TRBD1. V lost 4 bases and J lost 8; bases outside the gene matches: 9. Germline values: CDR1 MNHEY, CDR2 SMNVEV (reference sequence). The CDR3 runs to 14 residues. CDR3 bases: TGTGCCAGCAGTTCACCGACAGGGGCTAGAGGCTACACCTTC. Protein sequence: CASSSPTGARGYTF.

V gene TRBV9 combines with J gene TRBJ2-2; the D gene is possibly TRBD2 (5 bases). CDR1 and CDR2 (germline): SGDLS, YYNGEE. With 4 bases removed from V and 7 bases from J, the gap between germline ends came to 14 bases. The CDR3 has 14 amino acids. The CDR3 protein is CASSPRRGNGELFF. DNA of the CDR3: TGTGCCAGCAGCCCAAGGCGAGGGAACGGGGAGCTGTTTTTT.

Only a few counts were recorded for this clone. Here the CDR3 DNA reads TGTGCCAGCAGTTTCCACGCCGGGACTAGCCCACTCAATGAGCAGTTCTTC. It specifies CASSFHAGTSPLNEQFF. The chain combines TRBV27 with TRBJ2-1, with 9 bases that match TRBD2. The CDR3 runs to 17 residues. Germline-derived CDR1 and CDR2 are MNHEY and SMNVEV (reference sequence). V gave up 3 bases and J gave up 6 bases; unmatched junction bases: 12.

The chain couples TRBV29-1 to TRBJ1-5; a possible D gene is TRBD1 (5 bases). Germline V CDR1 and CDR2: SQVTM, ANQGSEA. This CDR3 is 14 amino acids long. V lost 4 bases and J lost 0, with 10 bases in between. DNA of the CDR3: TGCAGCGTTGGGGGGGGTGATAGCAATCAGCCCCAGCATTTT. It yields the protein CSVGGGDSNQPQHF. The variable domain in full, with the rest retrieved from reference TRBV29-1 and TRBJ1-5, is SAVISQKPSRDICQRGTSLTIQCQVDSQVTMMFWYRQQPGQSLTLIATANQGSEATYESGFVIDKFPISRPNLTFSTLTVSNMSPEDSSIYLCSVGGGDSNQPQHFGDGTRLSIL.

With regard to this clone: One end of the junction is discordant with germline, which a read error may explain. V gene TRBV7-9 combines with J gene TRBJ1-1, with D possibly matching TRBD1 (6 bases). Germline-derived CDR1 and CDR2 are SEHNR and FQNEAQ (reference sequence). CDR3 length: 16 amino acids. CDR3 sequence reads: CSSSPSFRTVNTEAFF. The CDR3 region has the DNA TGTTCCAGCAGCCCCAGCTTTAGGACAGTGAACACTGAAGCTTTCTTT.

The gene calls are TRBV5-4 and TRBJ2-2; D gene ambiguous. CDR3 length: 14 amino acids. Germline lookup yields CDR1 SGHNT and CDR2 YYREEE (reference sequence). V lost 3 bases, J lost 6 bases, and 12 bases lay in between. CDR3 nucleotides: TGTGCCAGCAGCTGGGCTACAACATCCGGGGAGCTGTTTTTT. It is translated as CASSWATTSGELFF.

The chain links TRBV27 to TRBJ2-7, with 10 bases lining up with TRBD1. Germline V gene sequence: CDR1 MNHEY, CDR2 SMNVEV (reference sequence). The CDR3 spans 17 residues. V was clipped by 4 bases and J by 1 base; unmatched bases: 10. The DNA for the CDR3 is TGTGCCAGCAGTTCGATCTCTTGGGGACAGGGGTCCTACGAGCAGTACTTC. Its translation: CASSSISWGQGSYEQYF.

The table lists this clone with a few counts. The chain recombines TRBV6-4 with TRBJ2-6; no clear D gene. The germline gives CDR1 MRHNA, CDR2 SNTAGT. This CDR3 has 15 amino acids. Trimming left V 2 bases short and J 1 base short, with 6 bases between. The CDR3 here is CASSDPRSGANVLTF. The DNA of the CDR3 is TGTGCCAGCAGTGACCCTCGGTCTGGGGCCAACGTCCTGACTTTC.

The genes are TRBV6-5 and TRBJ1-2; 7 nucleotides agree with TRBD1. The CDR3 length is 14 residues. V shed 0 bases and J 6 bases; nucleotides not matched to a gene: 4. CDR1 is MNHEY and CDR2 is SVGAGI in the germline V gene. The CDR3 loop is CASSYSTGKDGYTF. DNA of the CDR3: TGTGCCAGCAGTTACTCGACAGGGAAAGATGGCTACACCTTC.

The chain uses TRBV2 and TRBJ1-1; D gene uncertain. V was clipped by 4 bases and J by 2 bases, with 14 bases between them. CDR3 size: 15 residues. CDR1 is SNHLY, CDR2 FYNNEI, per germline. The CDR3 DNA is TGTGCCAGCAGTGGGGCAGGCAGCAGAAACACTGAAGCTTTCTTT. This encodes CASSGAGSRNTEAFF.

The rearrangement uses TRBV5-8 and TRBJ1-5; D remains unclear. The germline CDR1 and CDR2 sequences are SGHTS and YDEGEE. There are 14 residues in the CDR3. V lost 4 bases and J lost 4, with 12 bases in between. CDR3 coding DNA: TGTGCCAGCAGCCAAAGAGGCGGGAATCAGCCCCAGCATTTT. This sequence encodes CASSQRGGNQPQHF.

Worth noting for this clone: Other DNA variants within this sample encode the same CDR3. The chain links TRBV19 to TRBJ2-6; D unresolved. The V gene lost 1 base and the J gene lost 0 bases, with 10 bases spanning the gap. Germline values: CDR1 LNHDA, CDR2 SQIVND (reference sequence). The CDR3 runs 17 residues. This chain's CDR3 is CASSIGGTNSGANVLTF. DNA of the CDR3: TGTGCCAGTAGTATAGGAGGTACTAACTCTGGGGCCAACGTCCTGACTTTC.

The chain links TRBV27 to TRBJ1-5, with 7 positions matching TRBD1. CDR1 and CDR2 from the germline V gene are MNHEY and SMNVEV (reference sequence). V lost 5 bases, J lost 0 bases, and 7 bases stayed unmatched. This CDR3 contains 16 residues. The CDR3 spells CASSPRDSYSNQPQHF. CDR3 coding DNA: TGTGCCAGCAGTCCCCGGGACAGTTATAGCAATCAGCCCCAGCATTTT.

CDR3 loop: CASSSQPSGGFNNEQFF. The DNA of the CDR3 is TGCGCCAGCAGCTCACAACCTAGCGGGGGTTTTAACAATGAGCAGTTCTTC. The chain is built from TRBV5-1 and TRBJ2-1; 10 nucleotides line up with TRBD2. CDR1 and CDR2 from the germline V gene are SGHRS and YFSETQ. Trimming removed 3 bases from V and 5 bases from J; junction bases left unmatched: 11. The length of the CDR3 is 17 residues.

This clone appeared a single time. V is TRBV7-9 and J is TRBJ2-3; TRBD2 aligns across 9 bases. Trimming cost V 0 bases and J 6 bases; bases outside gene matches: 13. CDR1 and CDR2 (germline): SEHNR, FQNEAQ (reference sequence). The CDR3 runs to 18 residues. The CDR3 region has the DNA TGTGCCAGCAGCTTAGCGCTGACTGGCGGGAGGGATTCTGATACGCAGTATTTT. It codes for CASSLALTGGRDSDTQYF.

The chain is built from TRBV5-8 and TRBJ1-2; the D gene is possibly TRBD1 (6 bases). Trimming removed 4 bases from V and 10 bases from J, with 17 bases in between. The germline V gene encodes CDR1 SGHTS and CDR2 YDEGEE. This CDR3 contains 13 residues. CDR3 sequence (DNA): TGTGCCAGCAGCACAGGACAGACGGGTGTCTACACCTTC. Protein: CASSTGQTGVYTF.

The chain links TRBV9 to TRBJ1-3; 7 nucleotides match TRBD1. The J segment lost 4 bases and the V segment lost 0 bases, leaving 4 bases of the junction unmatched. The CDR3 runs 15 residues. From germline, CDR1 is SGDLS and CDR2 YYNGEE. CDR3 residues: CASSVEGAGGNTIYF. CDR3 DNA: TGTGCCAGCAGCGTAGAGGGGGCGGGAGGAAACACCATATATTTT.

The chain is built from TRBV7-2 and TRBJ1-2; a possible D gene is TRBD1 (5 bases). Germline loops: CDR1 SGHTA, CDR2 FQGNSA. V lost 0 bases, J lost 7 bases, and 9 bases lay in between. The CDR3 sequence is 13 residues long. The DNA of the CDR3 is TGTGCCAGCAGCTTAGCCAGGGAGGTTGGCTACACCTTC. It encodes CASSLAREVGYTF.

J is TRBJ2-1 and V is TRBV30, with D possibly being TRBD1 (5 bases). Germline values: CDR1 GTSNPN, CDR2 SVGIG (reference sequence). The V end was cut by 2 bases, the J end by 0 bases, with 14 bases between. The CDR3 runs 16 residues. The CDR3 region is CAWSLPDTSSYNEQFF. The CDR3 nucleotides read TGTGCCTGGAGTTTACCGGACACGAGCTCCTACAATGAGCAGTTCTTC.

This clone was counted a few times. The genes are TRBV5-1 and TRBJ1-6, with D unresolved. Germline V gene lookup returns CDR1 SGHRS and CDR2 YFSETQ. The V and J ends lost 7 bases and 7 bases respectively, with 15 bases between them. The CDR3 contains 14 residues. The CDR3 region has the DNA TGCGCCAGCGCCTTGAGGGAGGGAAATTCACCCCTCCACTTT. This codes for CASALREGNSPLHF.

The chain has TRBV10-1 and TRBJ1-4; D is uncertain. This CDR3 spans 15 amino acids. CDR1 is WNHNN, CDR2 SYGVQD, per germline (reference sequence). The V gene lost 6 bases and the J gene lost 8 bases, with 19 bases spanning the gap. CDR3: CASSAGYDTREKLFF. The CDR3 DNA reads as TGCGCCAGCAGCGCCGGTTACGATACTAGAGAAAAACTGTTTTTT.

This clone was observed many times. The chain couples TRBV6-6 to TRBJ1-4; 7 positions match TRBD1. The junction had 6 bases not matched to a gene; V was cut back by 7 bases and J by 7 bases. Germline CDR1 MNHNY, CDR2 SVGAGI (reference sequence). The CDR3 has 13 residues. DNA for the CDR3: TGTGCCAGCAAGGCAACAGGGGTTGAAAAACTGTTTTTT. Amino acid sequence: CASKATGVEKLFF.

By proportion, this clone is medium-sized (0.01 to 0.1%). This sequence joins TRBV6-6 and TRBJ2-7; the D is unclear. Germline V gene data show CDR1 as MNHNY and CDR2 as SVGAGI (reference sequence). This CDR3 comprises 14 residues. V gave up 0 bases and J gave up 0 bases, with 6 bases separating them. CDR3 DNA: TGTGCCAGCAGTTACTCGACACTCTCCTACGAGCAGTACTTC. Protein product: CASSYSTLSYEQYF.

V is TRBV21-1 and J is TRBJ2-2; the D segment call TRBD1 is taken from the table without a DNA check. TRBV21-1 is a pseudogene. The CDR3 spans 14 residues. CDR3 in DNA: TGTGCCAGCAAGAAGATAGGGGGCCGGGGGGAGCTGTTTTTT. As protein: CASKKIGGRGELFF.